The 8 T cell receptor beta chains reported below all come from one sample, sequenced in a study of technical replicates of blood from several donors. The table came from immunoSEQ multiplex PCR; TCRdb's copy has only in-frame clones and leaves some out. The sample gives 76,000 or so clones, 91% of which show up once; approximately 0.25% is in the top ten. The sequencing sample was made of T cells isolated from PBMCs. These receptors all come from a human donor in good health.

This chain uses TRBV7-2 with TRBJ1-2, with D possibly matching TRBD1 (5 bases). The CDR3 runs 14 residues. Germline-derived CDR1 and CDR2 are SGHTA and FQGNSA. Trimming took 3 bases from V and 7 from J, leaving 15 bases between them. CDR3 in DNA: TGTGCCAGCAGCTTCAGTTTCAGGGTTGGTGGCTACACCTTC. This sequence encodes CASSFSFRVGGYTF.

This chain joins TRBV11-2 and TRBJ1-1; D remains unclear. The V gene lost 5 bases and the J gene lost 4 bases, with 14 bases spanning the gap. There are 14 residues in the CDR3. Germline V gene sequence: CDR1 SGHAT, CDR2 FQNNGV. This CDR3 is CASSALSGGTEAFF. DNA for the CDR3: TGTGCCAGCAGCGCTTTATCTGGCGGCACTGAAGCTTTCTTT.

This clone was counted a single time. The chain employs TRBV9 and TRBJ2-7; maybe TRBD1 (6 bases). The CDR3 totals 14 residues. Germline values: CDR1 SGDLS, CDR2 YYNGEE. Trimming cost V 4 bases and J 3 bases, with 14 bases left between them. The CDR3 spells CASSPRTDYYEQYF. CDR3 nucleotide sequence: TGTGCCAGCAGCCCCCGGACAGATTACTACGAGCAGTACTTC.

This clone occurred a few times. The rearrangement joins TRBV6-5 to TRBJ1-5; D ambiguous. The length of the CDR3 is 15 residues. Trimming shortened V by 0 bases and J by 2 bases, and 8 bases separated the two germline ends. From germline, CDR1 is MNHEY and CDR2 SVGAGI. CDR3 region: CASSYSLSGNQPQHF. CDR3 nucleotide sequence: TGTGCCAGCAGTTACTCGTTATCGGGCAATCAGCCCCAGCATTTT.

As DNA, the CDR3 is TGTGCCAGCAGCTCGCGAGGTCAGCCCCAGCATTTT. Translated: CASSSRGQPQHF. V gene TRBV11-2 combines with J gene TRBJ1-5; D gene ambiguous. CDR1 SGHAT and CDR2 FQNNGV come from the germline V gene. The CDR3 is made up of 12 amino acids. Trimming took off 4 bases at V and 6 bases at J, with 7 bases between the two ends.

The chain recombines TRBV11-2 with TRBJ2-7; D uncertain. This CDR3 contains 12 residues. Trimming cost V 4 bases and J 3 bases, with 7 bases left between them. Germline loops: CDR1 SGHAT, CDR2 FQNNGV. Written as DNA, the CDR3 is TGTGCCAGCAGCTCAACCGGCTACGAGCAGTACTTC. Translation: CASSSTGYEQYF. Variable domain in full (rest from reference TRBV11-2 and TRBJ2-7): EAGVAQSPRYKIIEKRQSVAFWCNPISGHATLYWYQQILGQGPKLLIQFQNNGVVDDSQLPKDRFSAERLKGVDSTLKIQPAKLEDSAVYLCASSSTGYEQYFGPGTRLTVT.

The genes are TRBV5-6 and TRBJ2-3, with 7 bases lining up with TRBD1. CDR3 size: 16 residues. V shed 0 bases, J shed 0 bases, and the junction held 4 bases outside the gene matches. Germline V CDR1 and CDR2: SGHDT, YYEEEE. The CDR3 region has the DNA TGTGCCAGCAGCTTGGGACGGGACAGCAGCACAGATACGCAGTATTTT. This codes for CASSLGRDSSTDTQYF. The entire variable domain, with the rest obtained from reference TRBV5-6 and TRBJ2-3, is as follows: DAGVTQSPTHLIKTRGQQVTLRCSPKSGHDTVSWYQQALGQGPQFIFQYYEEEERQRGNFPDRFSGHQFPNYSSELNVNALLLGDSALYLCASSLGRDSSTDTQYFGPGTRLTVL.

The chain is built from TRBV28 and TRBJ1-6; 7 bases map to TRBD1. CDR1 is MDHEN and CDR2 is SYDVKM in the germline V gene. This CDR3 contains 14 residues. V lost 6 bases, J lost 11 bases, and 10 bases stayed unmatched. For the CDR3, the DNA is TGTGCCAGCAGCCTTGGACAGGTATCTACACCCCTCCACTTT. Translating it yields CASSLGQVSTPLHF.